This entry lists 23 T cell receptor beta chains sequenced from one sample in a study of cytomegalovirus exposure and HLA in healthy donors. PCR employed 60 Vbeta and 13 Jbeta primers. Clones were read by immunoSEQ multiplex PCR, and TCRdb kept only the in-frame ones, dropping some. The table lists 100,000 to 150,000 clones, about 78% of them singletons, with approximately 1.5% in the top ten. The sequenced sample consisted of PBMCs. The receptors originated from a female donor in good health and CMV-seronegative.

For the CDR3, the DNA is TGTGCCGGCAAAATTCAAGGGGCCCACCATGAAAAACTGTTTTTT. Translated, it gives CAGKIQGAHHEKLFF. This chain connects TRBV6-5 to TRBJ1-4; weak D call: TRBD1 (5 bases). This CDR3 is built from 15 residues. The germline V gene encodes CDR1 MNHEY and CDR2 SVGAGI. V was pared by 11 bases and J by 6 bases, with 22 bases between.

J is TRBJ2-7 and V is TRBV6-6; 8 nucleotides align to TRBD1. The CDR3 loop spans 13 amino acids. V lost 7 bases and J lost 5; bases outside the gene matches: 7. Germline V lookup: CDR1 MNHNY, CDR2 SVGAGI (reference sequence). The CDR3 spells CASTLDRAHEQYF. CDR3 DNA sequence: TGTGCCAGCACCTTGGACAGGGCCCACGAGCAGTACTTC.

The chain links TRBV21-1 to TRBJ2-3; the table's D call, TRBD2, was not checked against the DNA. TRBV21-1 is assigned pseudogene status. The CDR3 runs 16 residues. The CDR3 region is CASSKKEAGSGDTQYF. The CDR3 nucleotides read TGTGCCAGCAGCAAGAAGGAAGCGGGCTCGGGCGATACGCAGTATTTT.

The chain uses TRBV27 and TRBJ1-5, with 7 bases fitting TRBD1. This CDR3 spans 14 amino acids. Germline values: CDR1 MNHEY, CDR2 SMNVEV (reference sequence). V was clipped by 2 bases and J by 5 bases; unmatched bases: 3. This chain's CDR3 is CASSLIQGDQPQHF. The CDR3 DNA is TGTGCCAGCAGTTTAATTCAGGGGGATCAGCCCCAGCATTTT.

The rearrangement joins TRBV9 to TRBJ1-4; 10 nucleotides match TRBD1. V gave up 4 bases and J gave up 7 bases; unmatched junction bases: 7. The CDR3 has 15 amino acids. CDR1 is SGDLS and CDR2 is YYNGEE in the germline V gene. Written as DNA, the CDR3 is TGTGCCAGCAGCTCAGCCGGGACAGGGGTTGAAAAACTGTTTTTT. This encodes CASSSAGTGVEKLFF.

Comments on this clone: Other DNA variants within this sample encode the same CDR3. The V gene is TRBV28, the J gene TRBJ1-2; D is perhaps TRBD1 (5 bases). Trimming removed 5 bases at V and 6 bases at J, with 16 bases between. The germline CDR1 and CDR2 sequences are MDHEN and SYDVKM. The CDR3 consists of 14 residues. CDR3: CASSPRDSRDGYTF. The CDR3 bases are TGTGCCAGCAGTCCCAGGGATAGCAGGGATGGCTACACCTTC.

This rearrangement joins TRBV5-1 to TRBJ2-3; 10 nucleotides agree with TRBD2. This CDR3 is 17 amino acids long. The germline V gene has CDR1 SGHRS and CDR2 YFSETQ. The V and J ends lost 0 bases and 0 bases, in that order; junction bases with no gene match: 4. This CDR3 reads CASSLGAGGPSTDTQYF. CDR3 bases: TGCGCCAGCAGCTTGGGAGCGGGAGGGCCAAGCACAGATACGCAGTATTTT.

The chain joins TRBV10-2 to TRBJ2-7, with D possibly being TRBD1 (7 bases). V lost 7 bases to trimming and J lost 6 bases, with 10 bases between them. CDR1 is WSHSY and CDR2 is SAAADI in the germline V gene. This CDR3 has 11 residues. As DNA, the CDR3 is TGCGCCAGCACCCAGGGGGGCGAGCAGTACTTC. As protein: CASTQGGEQYF.

The V call is TRBV4-1, the J call TRBJ1-2; D not resolved. The CDR3 is made up of 14 amino acids. CDR1 and CDR2 from the germline V gene are MGHRA and YSYEKL. V gave up 0 bases and J gave up 3 bases, with 8 bases separating them. The CDR3 region has the DNA TGCGCCAGCAGCCAAGACCTGTCCCACTATGGCTACACCTTC. This codes for CASSQDLSHYGYTF.

The chain couples TRBV7-2 to TRBJ2-3, with D perhaps matching TRBD2 (6 bases). Trimming took 4 bases from V and 5 from J, leaving 13 bases between them. The CDR3 covers 14 residues. Germline V gene sequence: CDR1 SGHTA, CDR2 FQGNSA. CDR3 amino acids: CASSSQARGDTQYF. For the CDR3, the DNA is TGTGCCAGCAGCTCGCAGGCGCGGGGAGATACGCAGTATTTT.

The chain employs TRBV4-3 and TRBJ1-1, with a weak D call TRBD1 (6 bases). Deletions cut 1 base from V and 3 bases from J, with 12 bases between. The CDR3 contains 15 residues. Germline assignment: CDR1 LGHNA and CDR2 YSLEER. The chain's CDR3 is CASSQAAGVYTEAFF. CDR3 nucleotides: TGCGCCAGCAGCCAAGCGGCAGGGGTATACACTGAAGCTTTCTTT.

This chain uses TRBV28 with TRBJ2-7; the D gene is possibly TRBD2 (6 bases). Trimming removed 4 bases at V and 3 bases at J, with 19 bases between. CDR1 and CDR2 (germline): MDHEN, SYDVKM. The CDR3 runs to 16 residues. The CDR3 DNA reads TGTGCCAGCAGTTCATTTGGGCGGGATTACAGCTACGAGCAGTACTTC. Protein sequence: CASSSFGRDYSYEQYF.

This chain connects TRBV9 to TRBJ2-1; 8 bases map to TRBD1. This CDR3 comprises 15 residues. After removal of 6 bases from V and 9 bases from J, the junction contained 14 bases not matched to a gene. Looked up from germline, CDR1 is SGDLS and CDR2 is YYNGEE. CDR3 in DNA: TGTGCCAGCACCTCTGGGACAGGACGCGAAGGTGAGCAGTTCTTC. Translated: CASTSGTGREGEQFF. The whole variable domain, filled in from reference TRBV9 and TRBJ2-1, reads DSGVTQTPKHLITATGQRVTLRCSPRSGDLSVYWYQQSLDQGLQFLIQYYNGEERAKGNILERFSAQQFPDLHSELNLSSLELGDSALYFCASTSGTGREGEQFFGPGTRLTVL.

This chain uses TRBV5-1 with TRBJ2-3, with D unresolved. Trimming shortened V by 0 bases and J by 3 bases, and 2 bases separated the two germline ends. Germline CDR1 is SGHRS and CDR2 is YFSETQ. The CDR3 consists of 12 residues. CDR3 in DNA: TGCGCCAGCAGCTTGGCAACAGATACGCAGTATTTT. Encoded protein: CASSLATDTQYF. Filled out from reference TRBV5-1 and TRBJ2-3, the complete variable domain reads KAGVTQTPRYLIKTRGQQVTLSCSPISGHRSVSWYQQTPGQGLQFLFEYFSETQRNKGNFPGRFSGRQFSNSRSEMNVSTLELGDSALYLCASSLATDTQYFGPGTRLTVL.

This chain connects TRBV7-9 to TRBJ1-1; D ambiguous. Trimming shortened V by 1 base and J by 5 bases, and 5 bases separated the two germline ends. Germline V lookup: CDR1 SEHNR, CDR2 FQNEAQ (reference sequence). This CDR3 contains 12 residues. The CDR3 here is CASSLGETEAFF. The DNA of the CDR3 is TGTGCCAGCAGCTTAGGGGAGACTGAAGCTTTCTTT.

V gene TRBV4-2 combines with J gene TRBJ2-5; D may be TRBD2 (5 bases). Trimming left V 1 base short and J 7 bases short, with 13 bases between. Per the germline V gene, CDR1 is LGHNA and CDR2 is YNFKEQ. CDR3 size: 14 residues. This chain's CDR3 is CASSQGTLGGTQYF. In DNA, the CDR3 is TGTGCCAGCAGCCAAGGGACTCTCGGCGGGACCCAGTACTTC.

The chain carries TRBV7-8 and TRBJ2-4; D might be TRBD2 (6 bases). V lost 3 bases to trimming and J lost 9 bases, with 9 bases between them. The germline gives CDR1 SGHVS, CDR2 FQNEAQ. This CDR3 contains 12 residues. In DNA form, the CDR3 reads TGTGCCAGCAGCTTCGGGGGTGGCATTCAGTACTTC. It encodes CASSFGGGIQYF.

The V call is TRBV6-5, the J call TRBJ1-1; TRBD1 is a possible D gene (6 bases). CDR3 size: 15 residues. With 2 bases removed from V and 1 base from J, the gap between germline ends came to 11 bases. Germline CDR1 reads MNHEY; CDR2 reads SVGAGI. The CDR3 region is CASSYVGGPNTEAFF. The CDR3 nucleotides are TGTGCCAGCAGTTACGTCGGGGGGCCGAACACTGAAGCTTTCTTT.

There are a few counts of this clone. The chain recombines TRBV21-1 with TRBJ1-2; the listed D gene, TRBD1, was not tested against the DNA. TRBV21-1 is noted as a pseudogene. This CDR3 has 15 amino acids. CDR3 amino acids: CASSLTTGGNYGYTF. CDR3 coding DNA: TGTGCCAGCAGCCTTACGACAGGGGGGAACTATGGCTACACCTTC.

The chain combines TRBV18 with TRBJ2-5; 8 bases line up with TRBD1. V was pared by 6 bases and J by 3 bases, with 18 bases of the junction left unmatched. CDR3 length: 18 amino acids. The V gene's germline CDR1 is KGHSH and CDR2 LQKENI. CDR3 bases: TGTGCCAGCTCCCTAAACGCCCAGGGGGCAGCATACAAAGAGACCCAGTACTTC. Its protein product is CASSLNAQGAAYKETQYF.

The gene calls are TRBV5-1 and TRBJ1-1; D gene uncertain. CDR3 length: 15 residues. Between the trimmed V and J ends, which lost 0 bases and 0 bases, there was a span of 9 bases. The germline V gene has CDR1 SGHRS and CDR2 YFSETQ. In nucleotides, the CDR3 is TGCGCCAGCAGCTTGGGCAGTTTAATGAACACTGAAGCTTTCTTT. Translating gives CASSLGSLMNTEAFF.

The genes are TRBV2 and TRBJ2-5; 16 bases line up with TRBD2. V gave up 6 bases and J gave up 2 bases; unmatched junction bases: 6. The germline V gene encodes CDR1 SNHLY and CDR2 FYNNEI. There are 17 residues in the CDR3. The CDR3 loop reads CASRTSGLAGGQETQYF. CDR3 nucleotides: TGTGCCAGCAGAACCTCGGGACTAGCGGGAGGGCAAGAGACCCAGTACTTC. The whole variable domain, remainder taken from reference TRBV2 and TRBJ2-5, is EPEVTQTPSHQVTQMGQEVILRCVPISNHLYFYWYRQILGQKVEFLVSFYNNEISEKSEIFDDQFSVERPDGSNFTLKIRSTKLEDSAMYFCASRTSGLAGGQETQYFGPGTRLLVL.

The V gene is TRBV28, the J gene TRBJ1-2; 7 bases fit TRBD1. The CDR3 length is 14 residues. V was clipped by 5 bases and J by 0 bases; unmatched bases: 3. Germline assignment: CDR1 MDHEN and CDR2 SYDVKM. The CDR3 protein is CASSRQGANYGYTF. CDR3 bases: TGTGCCAGCAGTAGACAGGGAGCTAACTATGGCTACACCTTC.